This T cell receptor (beta chain) emerged from a study of blood T cell repertoires in COVID-19. Turning to the study itself: Whether acute or convalescent, the COVID-19 samples came from the United States, Italy and Spain. T cells, B-cell-depleted T cells, or PBMCs supplied cDNA or gDNA.

Original analysis: By means of reference gene primer amplification, nucleated cell counts were estimated. This table comes from immunoSEQ multiplex PCR, and its TCRdb copy is limited to in-frame clones, with some not included. The V and J calls and clone size were taken over from that table, and D and trimming were inferred from the DNA. The sample includes about 50,000 clones, 85% to 90% of them seen just once. The germline CDR1 and CDR2 sequences are MGHRA and YSYEKL. The CDR3 totals 16 residues. V lost 3 bases and J lost 8; bases outside the gene matches: 8. In this sample, this clone turned up once.

The origin of this receptor is a human donor in a cohort sampled during active COVID-19. J is TRBJ2-1 and V is TRBV4-1; 12 bases are shared with TRBD1. Sequenced material: peripheral blood. CDR3 region: CASSQTGQGARDEQFF. CDR3 DNA: TGCGCCAGCAGCCAGACGGGACAGGGGGCGAGGGATGAGCAGTTCTTC.